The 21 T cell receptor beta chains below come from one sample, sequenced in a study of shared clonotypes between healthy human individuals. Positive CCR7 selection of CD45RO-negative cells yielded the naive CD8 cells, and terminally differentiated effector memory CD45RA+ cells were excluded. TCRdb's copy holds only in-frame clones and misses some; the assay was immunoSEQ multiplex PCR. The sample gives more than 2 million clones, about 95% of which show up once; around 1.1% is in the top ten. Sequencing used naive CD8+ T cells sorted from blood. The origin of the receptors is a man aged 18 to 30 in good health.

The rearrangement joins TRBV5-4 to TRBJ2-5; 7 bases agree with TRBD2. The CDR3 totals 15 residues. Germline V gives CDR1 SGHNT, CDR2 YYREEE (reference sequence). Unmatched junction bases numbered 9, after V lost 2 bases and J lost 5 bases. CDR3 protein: CASSFWGGARETQYF. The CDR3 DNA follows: TGTGCCAGCAGCTTCTGGGGAGGGGCACGGGAGACCCAGTACTTC. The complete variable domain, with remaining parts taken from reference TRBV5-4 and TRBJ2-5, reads ETGVTQSPTHLIKTRGQQVTLRCSSQSGHNTVSWYQQALGQGPQFIFQYYREEENGRGNFPPRFSGLQFPNYSSELNVNALELDDSALYLCASSFWGGARETQYFGPGTRLLVL.

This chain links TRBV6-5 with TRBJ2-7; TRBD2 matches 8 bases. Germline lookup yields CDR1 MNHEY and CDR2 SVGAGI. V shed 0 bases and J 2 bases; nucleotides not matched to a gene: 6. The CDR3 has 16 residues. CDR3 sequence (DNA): TGTGCCAGCAGTTACTCAAGCGGGAGTCAAACCTACGAGCAGTACTTC. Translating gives CASSYSSGSQTYEQYF.

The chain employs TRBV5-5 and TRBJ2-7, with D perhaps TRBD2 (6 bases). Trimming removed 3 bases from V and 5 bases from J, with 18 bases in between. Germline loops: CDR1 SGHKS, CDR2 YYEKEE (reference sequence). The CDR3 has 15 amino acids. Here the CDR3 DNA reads TGTGCCAGCAGCTCCAAAACGACTAGAGCGAACGAGCAGTACTTC. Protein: CASSSKTTRANEQYF.

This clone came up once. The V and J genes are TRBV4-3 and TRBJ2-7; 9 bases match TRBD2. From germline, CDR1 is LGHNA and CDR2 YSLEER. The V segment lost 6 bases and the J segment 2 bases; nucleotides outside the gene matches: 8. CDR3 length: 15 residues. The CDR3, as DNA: TGCGCCAGCAGTCCCTCTAGCGGGGTAACCTACGAGCAGTACTTC. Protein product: CASSPSSGVTYEQYF.

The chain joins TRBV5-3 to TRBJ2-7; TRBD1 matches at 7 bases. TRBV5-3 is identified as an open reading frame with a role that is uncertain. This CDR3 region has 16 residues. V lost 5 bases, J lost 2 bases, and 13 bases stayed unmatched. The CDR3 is CARRIGAGTATYEQYF. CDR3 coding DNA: TGTGCCAGAAGAATCGGGGCCGGGACAGCGACCTACGAGCAGTACTTC.

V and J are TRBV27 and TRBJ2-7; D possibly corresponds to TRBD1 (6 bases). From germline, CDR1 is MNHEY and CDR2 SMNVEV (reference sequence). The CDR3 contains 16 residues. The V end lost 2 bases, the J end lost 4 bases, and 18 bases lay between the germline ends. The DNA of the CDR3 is TGTGCCAGCAGTTTAAGCAGGGGTTACATAGGGTACGAGCAGTACTTC. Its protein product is CASSLSRGYIGYEQYF.

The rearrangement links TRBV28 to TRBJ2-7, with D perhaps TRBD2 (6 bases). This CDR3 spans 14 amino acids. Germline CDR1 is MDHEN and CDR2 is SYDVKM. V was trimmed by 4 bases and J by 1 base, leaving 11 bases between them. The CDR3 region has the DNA TGTGCCAGCAGTTATGGAGGGGATTCCTACGAGCAGTACTTC. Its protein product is CASSYGGDSYEQYF.

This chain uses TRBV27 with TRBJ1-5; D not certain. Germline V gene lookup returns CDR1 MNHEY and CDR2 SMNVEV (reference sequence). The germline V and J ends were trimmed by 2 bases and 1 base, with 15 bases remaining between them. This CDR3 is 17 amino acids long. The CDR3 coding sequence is TGTGCCAGCAGTTTAAACCAGGCAGCTTACAGCAATCAGCCCCAGCATTTT. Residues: CASSLNQAAYSNQPQHF.

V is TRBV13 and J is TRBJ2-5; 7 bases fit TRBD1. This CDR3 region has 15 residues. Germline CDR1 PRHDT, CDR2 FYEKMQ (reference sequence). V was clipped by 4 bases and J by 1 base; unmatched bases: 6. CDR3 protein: CASSYPTGTQETQYF. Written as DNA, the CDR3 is TGTGCCAGCAGCTACCCGACAGGGACCCAAGAGACCCAGTACTTC.

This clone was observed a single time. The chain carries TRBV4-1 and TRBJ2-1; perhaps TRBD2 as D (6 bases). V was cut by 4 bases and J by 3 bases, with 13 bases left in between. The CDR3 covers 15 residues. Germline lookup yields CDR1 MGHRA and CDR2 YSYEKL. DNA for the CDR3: TGCGCCAGCAGCCGAGCGGGTGCCCTCTACAATGAGCAGTTCTTC. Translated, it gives CASSRAGALYNEQFF.

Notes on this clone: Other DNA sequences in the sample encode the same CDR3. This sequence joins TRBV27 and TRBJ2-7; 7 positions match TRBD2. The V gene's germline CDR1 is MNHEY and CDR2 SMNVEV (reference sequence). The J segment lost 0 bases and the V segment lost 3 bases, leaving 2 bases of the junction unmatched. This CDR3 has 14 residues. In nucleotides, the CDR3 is TGTGCCAGCAGTTTTTCTAGCGGCTCCTACGAGCAGTACTTC. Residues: CASSFSSGSYEQYF.

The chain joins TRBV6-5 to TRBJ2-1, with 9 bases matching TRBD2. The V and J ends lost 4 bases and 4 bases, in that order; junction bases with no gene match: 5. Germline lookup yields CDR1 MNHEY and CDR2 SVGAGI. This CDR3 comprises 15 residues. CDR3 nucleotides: TGTGCCAGCAGTTCCAGCGGGGGGACGTACAATGAGCAGTTCTTC. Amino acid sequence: CASSSSGGTYNEQFF.

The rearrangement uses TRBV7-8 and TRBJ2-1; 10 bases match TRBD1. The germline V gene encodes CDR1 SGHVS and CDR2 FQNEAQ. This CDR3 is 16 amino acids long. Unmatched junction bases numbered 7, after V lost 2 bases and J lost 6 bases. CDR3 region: CASSLLLGTGANEQFF. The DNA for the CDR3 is TGTGCCAGCAGCTTACTTTTGGGGACAGGGGCCAATGAGCAGTTCTTC.

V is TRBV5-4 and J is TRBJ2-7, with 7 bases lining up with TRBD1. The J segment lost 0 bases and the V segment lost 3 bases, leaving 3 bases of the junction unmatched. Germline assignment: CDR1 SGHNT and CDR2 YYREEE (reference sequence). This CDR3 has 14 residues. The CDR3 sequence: CASSSTGISYEQYF. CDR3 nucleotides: TGTGCCAGCAGCTCGACAGGGATCTCCTACGAGCAGTACTTC.

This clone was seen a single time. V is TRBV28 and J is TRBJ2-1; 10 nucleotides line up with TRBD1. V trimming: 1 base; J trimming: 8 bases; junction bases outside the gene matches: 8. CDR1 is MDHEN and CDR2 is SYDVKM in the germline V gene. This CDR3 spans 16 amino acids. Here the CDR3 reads CASSLSAGQGKYEQFF. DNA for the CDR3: TGTGCCAGCAGTTTATCCGCGGGACAGGGGAAATATGAGCAGTTCTTC.

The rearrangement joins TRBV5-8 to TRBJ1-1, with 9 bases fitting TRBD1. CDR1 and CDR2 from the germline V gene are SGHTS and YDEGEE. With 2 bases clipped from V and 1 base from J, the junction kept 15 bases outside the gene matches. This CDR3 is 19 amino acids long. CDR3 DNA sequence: TGTGCCAGCAGCTTTTTTCTGGGGACAGGGATCATCTCGAACACTGAAGCTTTCTTT. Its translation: CASSFFLGTGIISNTEAFF.

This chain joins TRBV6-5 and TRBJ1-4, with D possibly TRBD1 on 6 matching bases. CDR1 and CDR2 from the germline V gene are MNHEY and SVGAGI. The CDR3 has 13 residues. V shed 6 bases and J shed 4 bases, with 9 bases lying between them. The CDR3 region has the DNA TGTGCCAGCAGGAAGGACAGTAATGAAAAACTGTTTTTT. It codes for CASRKDSNEKLFF.

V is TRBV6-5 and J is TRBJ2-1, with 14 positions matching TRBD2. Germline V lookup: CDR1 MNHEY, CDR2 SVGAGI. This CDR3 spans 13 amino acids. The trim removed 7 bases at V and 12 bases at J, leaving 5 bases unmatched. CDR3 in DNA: TGTGCCAGCAAGGGACTAGCGGGAGAGGGGCAGTTCTTC. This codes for CASKGLAGEGQFF.

CDR3 sequence: CASSLRLAEITDTQYF. The DNA for the CDR3 is TGTGCCAGCAGCTTGAGACTAGCGGAAATCACAGATACGCAGTATTTT. The rearrangement uses TRBV13 and TRBJ2-3; TRBD2 matches at 9 bases. Germline V gene lookup returns CDR1 PRHDT and CDR2 FYEKMQ (reference sequence). V was pared by 3 bases and J by 2 bases, with 6 bases of the junction left unmatched. CDR3 length: 16 amino acids.

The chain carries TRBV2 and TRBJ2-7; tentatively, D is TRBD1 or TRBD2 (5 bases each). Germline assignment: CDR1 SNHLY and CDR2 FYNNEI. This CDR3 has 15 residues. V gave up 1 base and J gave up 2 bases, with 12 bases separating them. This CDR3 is CASSEEAGTAYEQYF. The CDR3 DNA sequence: TGTGCCAGCAGTGAAGAAGCAGGGACGGCCTACGAGCAGTACTTC. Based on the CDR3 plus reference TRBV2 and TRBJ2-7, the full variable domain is EPEVTQTPSHQVTQMGQEVILRCVPISNHLYFYWYRQILGQKVEFLVSFYNNEISEKSEIFDDQFSVERPDGSNFTLKIRSTKLEDSAMYFCASSEEAGTAYEQYFGPGTRLTVT.

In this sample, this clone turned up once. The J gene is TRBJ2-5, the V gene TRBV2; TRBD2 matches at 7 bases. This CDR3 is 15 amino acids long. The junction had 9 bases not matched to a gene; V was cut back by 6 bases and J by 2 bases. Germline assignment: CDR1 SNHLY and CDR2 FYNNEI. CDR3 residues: CASSAALAGQETQYF. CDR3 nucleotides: TGTGCCAGCAGCGCCGCCTTAGCGGGTCAAGAGACCCAGTACTTC.